This T cell receptor beta chain emerged from a study of blood T cells in healthy people across ages. Peripheral blood samples of around 11 milliliters were drawn from each donor. About this clonotype: What it recognizes is unknown.

Notes on the study in general: TCR beta diversity, measured per million T cells, fell in a roughly linear way with age.

The CDR3 is 14 amino acids. Germline trimming cut 2 bases from V and 8 bases from J; bases unmatched to any gene: 3. The germline V gene encodes CDR1 SGHRS and CDR2 YFSETQ. It was with a sample-barcoded 5' primer and a J-beta primer mix that a second PCR of roughly 7 to 12 cycles was run. Each CDR3 protein gets one entry after TCRdb re-called the 5' RACE reads with MiXCR. The table lists almost 300,000 distinct CDR3 sequences, 27% of them singletons. What was sequenced was blood. The V and J genes are TRBV5-1 and TRBJ1-6; 8 positions agree with TRBD1. The receptor was derived from a woman aged 65 to 85 in good health. CDR3 region: CASSFRGHDSPLHF. CDR3 nucleotides: TGCGCCAGCAGCTTCAGGGGGCATGATTCACCCCTCCACTTT.